Listed here are 22 T cell receptor beta chains from one sample, sequenced in a study of cytomegalovirus exposure and HLA in healthy donors. PCR primers comprised 60 Vbeta and 13 Jbeta primers. The protocol was immunoSEQ multiplex PCR, while the TCRdb copy is restricted to in-frame clones and leaves out a portion. The sample lists some 120,000 clones; around 75% were seen once. The source material was PBMCs. The receptors shown here come from a woman under 40 in good health and CMV-seronegative.

This clone was picked up one time. The rearrangement uses TRBV25-1 and TRBJ2-1; 10 positions match TRBD1. This CDR3 is 15 amino acids long. Germline CDR1 reads MGHDK; CDR2 reads SYGVNS. Unmatched junction bases numbered 13, after V lost 3 bases and J lost 14 bases. DNA for the CDR3: TGTGCCAGCAGTGATCTAACCGGGACAGGGGCCAGCAAGTTCTTC. Its translation is CASSDLTGTGASKFF.

This clone appeared a single time. The V call is TRBV7-6, the J call TRBJ2-5, with 7 bases matching TRBD1. V trimming: 5 bases; J trimming: 5 bases; junction bases outside the gene matches: 5. Germline CDR1 and CDR2: SGHVS and FNYEAQ. The CDR3 runs 13 residues. CDR3 nucleotide sequence: TGTGCCAGCAGCCCAACAGGGGTGGAGACCCAGTACTTC. Its protein is CASSPTGVETQYF.

This chain uses TRBV2 with TRBJ2-1, with D possibly TRBD1 on 6 matching bases. V lost 6 bases and J 9 bases, leaving 21 bases between the germline ends. The CDR3 is 15 residues long. Germline CDR1 is SNHLY and CDR2 is FYNNEI. The CDR3 DNA sequence: TGTGCCAGCAGCGACAGGTCATGGGCCGGAGGTGAGCAGTTCTTC. Amino acid sequence: CASSDRSWAGGEQFF. Full variable domain (missing parts from reference TRBV2 and TRBJ2-1): EPEVTQTPSHQVTQMGQEVILRCVPISNHLYFYWYRQILGQKVEFLVSFYNNEISEKSEIFDDQFSVERPDGSNFTLKIRSTKLEDSAMYFCASSDRSWAGGEQFFGPGTRLTVL.

Worth noting for this clone: One end of the junction fails to match germline, which may point to a read error. The CDR3 DNA is TGCGCCAGCAGGTTGGGCGGTAGGTTCTCAGATACGCAGTATTTT. This gives the protein CASRLGGRFSDTQYF. V usage is TRBV5-1 and J usage is TRBJ2-3; D not resolved. The germline V gene encodes CDR1 SGHRS and CDR2 YFSETQ. This CDR3 region has 15 residues.

V is TRBV7-8 and J is TRBJ2-7; TRBD2 aligns across 9 bases. The germline V gene has CDR1 SGHVS and CDR2 FQNEAQ. CDR3 length: 15 amino acids. The J segment lost 3 bases and the V segment lost 6 bases, leaving 9 bases of the junction unmatched. CDR3 loop: CASRRLADKNYEQYF. As DNA, the CDR3 is TGTGCCAGCAGAAGACTAGCGGACAAAAACTACGAGCAGTACTTC. Variable domain in full (rest from reference TRBV7-8 and TRBJ2-7): GAGVSQSPRYKVAKRGQDVALRCDPISGHVSLFWYQQALGQGPEFLTYFQNEAQLDKSGLPSDRFFAERPEGSVSTLKIQRTQQEDSAVYLCASRRLADKNYEQYFGPGTRLTVT.

This chain links TRBV5-4 with TRBJ2-1; D is ambiguous. Per the germline V gene, CDR1 is SGHNT and CDR2 is YYREEE (reference sequence). This CDR3 is built from 13 residues. The V end was cut by 4 bases, the J end by 9 bases, with 14 bases between. This CDR3 is CASSPSAAVEQFF. In nucleotides, the CDR3 is TGTGCCAGCAGCCCTTCGGCGGCGGTTGAGCAGTTCTTC.

CDR3 bases: TGTGCCTGGAGCCTCGGACAGAAACCCTACAATGAGCAGTTCTTC. It specifies CAWSLGQKPYNEQFF. This chain links TRBV30 with TRBJ2-1; D may be TRBD1 (6 bases). V was shortened by 3 bases and J by 2 bases, with 14 bases between the two germline ends. The length of the CDR3 is 15 residues. The germline gives CDR1 GTSNPN, CDR2 SVGIG (reference sequence).

The chain's CDR3 is CASSPGLAEDTQYF. As DNA, the CDR3 is TGTGCCAGCAGCCCAGGACTAGCGGAAGATACGCAGTATTTT. This chain links TRBV7-3 with TRBJ2-3, with TRBD2 matching 10 bases. The ends lost 5 bases at V and 5 bases at J; junction bases unmatched: 4. The CDR3 has 14 amino acids. The germline gives CDR1 SGHTA, CDR2 FQGTGA.

The chain uses TRBV6-1 and TRBJ2-7, with D perhaps matching TRBD1 (6 bases). The germline V gene encodes CDR1 MNHNS and CDR2 SASEGT. The CDR3 contains 14 residues. V gave up 9 bases and J gave up 6 bases, with 21 bases separating them. CDR3 loop: CASLTGEGVLEQYF. The CDR3 nucleotides read TGTGCCAGTTTGACAGGCGAAGGGGTACTCGAGCAGTACTTC.

The chain recombines TRBV27 with TRBJ2-1; 8 bases align to TRBD1. Germline lookup yields CDR1 MNHEY and CDR2 SMNVEV (reference sequence). V lost 3 bases to trimming and J lost 9 bases; unmatched junction nucleotides: 4. The CDR3 runs to 13 residues. The CDR3 DNA is TGTGCCAGCAGTTTGCAGGGGGCGGGTGAGCAGTTCTTC. It codes for CASSLQGAGEQFF.

Notes on this clone: Other nucleotide sequences from this sample produce the same CDR3. The CDR3 loop is CASSYSRNTEAFF. The CDR3 DNA reads as TGTGCCAGCAGTTACTCGAGGAACACTGAAGCTTTCTTT. The rearrangement joins TRBV6-5 to TRBJ1-1; D is unclear. With 0 bases removed from V and 1 base from J, the gap between germline ends came to 3 bases. The CDR3 has 13 amino acids. CDR1 and CDR2 (germline): MNHEY, SVGAGI.

This chain joins TRBV4-3 and TRBJ2-7; 8 nucleotides match TRBD2. J was trimmed by 3 bases and V by 4 bases; bases with no gene match: 5. Germline assignment: CDR1 LGHNA and CDR2 YSLEER. The CDR3 loop spans 14 amino acids. This CDR3 is CASSPSTSVYEQYF. The CDR3 DNA reads TGCGCCAGCAGCCCCTCGACTAGCGTCTACGAGCAGTACTTC.

As for this clone: One end of the junction does not line up with germline, which may come from a read error. The V and J genes are TRBV7-7 and TRBJ2-7, with no clear D. This CDR3 has 13 residues. The germline V gene has CDR1 SSHAT and CDR2 FNYEAQ (reference sequence). The DNA of the CDR3 is TGTGCTAGCAGCTTAGGTCCCAACTACGAGCAGTACTTC. It translates to CASSLGPNYEQYF.

The rearrangement uses TRBV6-5 and TRBJ1-6; 7 bases align to TRBD1. The CDR3 consists of 16 residues. Trimming at V came to 2 bases and at J to 14 bases, leaving 15 bases not matched to a gene. Germline V lookup: CDR1 MNHEY, CDR2 SVGAGI. The CDR3 here is CASSYRRQGPKEALHF. Here the CDR3 DNA reads TGTGCCAGCAGTTACCGAAGACAGGGCCCAAAGGAGGCCCTCCACTTT.

The chain links TRBV4-2 to TRBJ2-7; D might be TRBD1 (5 bases). Germline V CDR1 and CDR2: LGHNA, YNFKEQ. Trimming took off 1 base at V and 6 bases at J, with 10 bases between the two ends. There are 13 residues in the CDR3. The CDR3: CASSQGRTTEQYF. The CDR3 coding sequence is TGTGCCAGCAGCCAAGGTAGGACAACCGAGCAGTACTTC.

The chain links TRBV7-9 to TRBJ1-4; 8 bases are shared with TRBD1. Germline V gene data show CDR1 as SEHNR and CDR2 as FQNEAQ (reference sequence). The CDR3 consists of 15 residues. Trimming at V came to 10 bases and at J to 7 bases, leaving 14 bases not matched to a gene. The CDR3 loop is CATAWTRGQGEKLFF. The CDR3 DNA sequence: TGTGCCACCGCTTGGACCAGGGGGCAGGGTGAAAAACTGTTTTTT. Variable domain in full (rest from reference TRBV7-9 and TRBJ1-4): DTGVSQNPRHKITKRGQNVTFRCDPISEHNRLYWYRQTLGQGPEFLTYFQNEAQLEKSRLLSDRFSAERPKGSFSTLEIQRTEQGDSAMYLCATAWTRGQGEKLFFGSGTQLSVL.

In this sample, this clone turned up a few times. The chain employs TRBV6-1 and TRBJ1-6; TRBD1 matches at 7 bases. V shed 8 bases and J 5 bases; nucleotides not matched to a gene: 3. The V gene's germline CDR1 is MNHNS and CDR2 SASEGT. The CDR3 spans 13 residues. This CDR3 reads CASGGQNNSPLHF. Here the CDR3 DNA reads TGTGCCAGCGGGGGACAGAATAATTCACCCCTCCACTTT.

The chain recombines TRBV30 with TRBJ2-7, with no clear D. The CDR3 covers 12 residues. V was shortened by 3 bases and J by 3 bases, with 9 bases between the two germline ends. The germline V gene encodes CDR1 GTSNPN and CDR2 SVGIG (reference sequence). The CDR3 region has the DNA TGTGCCTGGAGCTTGACTCTCTACGAGCAGTACTTC. It encodes CAWSLTLYEQYF.

J is TRBJ2-1 and V is TRBV5-6; 11 bases are shared with TRBD1. In germline, CDR1 is SGHDT, CDR2 YYEEEE. This CDR3 spans 16 amino acids. V dropped 1 base and J dropped 9; count of bases not matched to a gene: 9. This CDR3 reads CASSLWLGQGVGEQFF. The CDR3 nucleotides read TGTGCCAGCAGCTTGTGGTTGGGACAGGGGGTTGGTGAGCAGTTCTTC.

This clone was recorded a few times. V usage is TRBV29-1 and J usage is TRBJ1-1, with TRBD1 identical over 10 bases. From germline, CDR1 is SQVTM and CDR2 ANQGSEA. The CDR3 contains 13 residues. Trimming took 5 bases from V and 10 from J; bases not matched to a gene: 10. CDR3 residues: CSVLRSGTGVAFF. In DNA form, the CDR3 reads TGCAGCGTTCTTCGGTCCGGGACAGGGGTAGCTTTCTTT.

The rearrangement links TRBV10-3 to TRBJ1-2, with a possible D match to TRBD1 (5 bases). The CDR3 contains 14 residues. The germline CDR1 and CDR2 sequences are ENHRY and SYGVKD. Deletions cut 4 bases from V and 4 bases from J, with 13 bases between. For the CDR3, the DNA is TGTGCCATCAGTGTTCTTCAGGGCGGCTATGGCTACACCTTC. Translation gives CAISVLQGGYGYTF.

This clone was found a few times. The chain carries TRBV6-1 and TRBJ1-1; tentatively, D is TRBD1 (5 bases). Germline V gene data show CDR1 as MNHNS and CDR2 as SASEGT. V lost 2 bases and J lost 6, with 19 bases in between. The CDR3 runs 16 residues. The CDR3 DNA is TGTGCCAGCAGTGAACTGGTTGGGGAGGGGAAATCTGAAGCTTTCTTT. Its translation: CASSELVGEGKSEAFF.